The sequence of this TCR beta chain was determined in a study of T cells in Graves' hyperthyroidism and ophthalmopathy. The investigators amplified TCR beta CDR3 regions from RNA transcripts. HTBI primers were employed in a first-round RT-PCR of the TCR CDR3. TCRdb itself ran the multiplex PCR reads through MiXCR, one entry per CDR3 protein. The profile covers about 270,000 distinct CDR3 sequences, with 13% to 15% appearing a single time and under 35% taken by the ten largest. Whole-study findings and limits: Most expanded thyroid clonotypes above 0.001 recurred in blood.

This clonotype was detected many times. Its antigen remains unknown. This CDR3 spans 15 amino acids. Trimming removed 6 bases at V and 4 bases at J, with 18 bases between. Germline CDR1 reads MNHEY; CDR2 reads SMNVEV (reference sequence). The origin of this receptor is a woman aged 50 to 60 with Graves' hyperthyroidism that later progressed to Graves' ophthalmopathy. The specimen sequenced was blood. This sequence joins TRBV27 and TRBJ2-5; D call uncertain. CDR3 protein: CASSHELHSAETQYF. The CDR3 DNA reads TGTGCCAGCAGCCACGAACTCCACTCGGCAGAGACCCAGTACTTC.